The 32 T cell receptor beta chains listed next were all sequenced from one sample in a study of tumor and adjacent non-tumor tissue in lung cancer. Three rounds of nested PCR, following a modified ARM-PCR protocol, produced the TCRbeta library. TCRdb passed the multiplex PCR reads through MiXCR, listing each CDR3 protein once. The table includes about 200,000 distinct CDR3 sequences, around 71% detected once. This sample's RNA came from whole unsorted tissue. Source material: lung tumor tissue. Receptors were obtained from a man between 60 and 70 years old with non-small cell lung cancer.

Regarding this clonotype: An end of the junction does not agree with germline; a read error may underlie this. The chain links TRBV4-2 to TRBJ1-2, with D possibly being TRBD1 (6 bases). The CDR3 is 15 residues long. The germline gives CDR1 LGHNA, CDR2 YNFKEQ. The CDR3 spells CASRQAPTGRHGYTF. CDR3 DNA: TGTGCCAGCAGACAAGCCCCTACAGGGAGGCATGGCTACACCTTC.

This clonotype appeared a single time. The junction and the germline gene differ at one end; a read error may be behind it. For the CDR3, the DNA is TGTGCCAGCAGCCCAGGGGACGAGTCCTACGAGCAATACTTC. Translating gives CASSPGDESYEQYF. The J gene is TRBJ2-7, the V gene TRBV11-3; TRBD1 might be the D (6 bases). CDR3 length: 14 residues. Looked up from germline, CDR1 is SGHNT and CDR2 is YENEEA.

This clonotype was seen at least ten times. The chain employs TRBV28 and TRBJ2-5, with D possibly called TRBD1 or TRBD2 (5 bases each). Per the germline V gene, CDR1 is MDHEN and CDR2 is SYDVKM. This CDR3 contains 15 residues. V was pared by 6 bases and J by 2 bases, with 16 bases between. As DNA, the CDR3 is TGTGCCAGCAGCCCCATAGACAGACTACAAGAGACCCAGTACTTC. Protein product: CASSPIDRLQETQYF.

The chain recombines TRBV30 with TRBJ1-2, with 10 bases matching TRBD1. CDR3 length: 14 residues. Germline-derived CDR1 and CDR2 are GTSNPN and SVGIG (reference sequence). The V segment lost 8 bases and the J segment 10 bases; nucleotides outside the gene matches: 16. The DNA of the CDR3 is TGTGCCATTCATCCCGGGACAGGGGAGGTTGACTACACCTTC. Translating gives CAIHPGTGEVDYTF.

This clonotype was counted only a few times. A much larger clone sits a single nucleotide away, making a read error possible. The chain couples TRBV11-1 to TRBJ2-5; TRBD1 matches 9 bases. The CDR3 has 17 residues. Germline V gives CDR1 SGHAT, CDR2 FQDESV (reference sequence). The CDR3 DNA follows: TGTGCCAGCAGCTTGGTAACAGGGGGCTTTTACCAAGAGACCCAGTGCTTC. Protein product: CASSLVTGGFYQETQCF.

In the case of this clonotype: The CDR3 carries no conserved terminal phenylalanine or tryptophan, so it likely arises from a read error. This chain links TRBV4-1 with TRBJ2-2; D is ambiguous. Germline CDR1 MGHRA, CDR2 YSYEKL. The CDR3 length is 16 residues. Between the trimmed V and J ends, which lost 1 base and 5 bases, there was a span of 14 bases. The CDR3 DNA follows: TGCGCCAGCAGCCAAGGAATGGGTGGAACTACCGGGGAGCTGTTTTCT. Translated: CASSQGMGGTTGELFS.

The sample holds one count of this clonotype. One end of the junction is discordant with germline, which a read error may explain. This sequence joins TRBV6-5 and TRBJ2-5; D is perhaps TRBD2 (6 bases). The germline gives CDR1 MNHEY, CDR2 SVGAGI. CDR3 length: 14 residues. This CDR3 reads CVSSNTVTTGAQYF. The CDR3 nucleotides read TGTGTCAGCAGTAATACCGTGACCACGGGGGCCCAGTACTTC.

This clonotype is categorized as medium-sized. The genes are TRBV11-2 and TRBJ2-7; 7 bases agree with TRBD1. From germline, CDR1 is SGHAT and CDR2 FQNNGV. This CDR3 has 15 residues. After removal of 5 bases from V and 0 bases from J, the junction contained 7 bases not matched to a gene. The CDR3, as DNA: TGTGCCAGCAGCCCGTCGACAGGGCCCTCCTACGAGCAGTACTTC. Residues: CASSPSTGPSYEQYF.

With regard to this clonotype: This may be a read error: a much more frequent sequence differs by one nucleotide. This chain connects TRBV4-3 to TRBJ1-2; D gene uncertain. The germline V gene has CDR1 LGHNA and CDR2 YSLEER. The CDR3 runs 13 residues. In DNA, the CDR3 is TGCGCCAGCAGCCGAACAAGGATGGATGGCTACATCTTC. Translation: CASSRTRMDGYIF.

Note on this clonotype: This may stem from a read error, because a much larger clone lies one nucleotide away. The chain is built from TRBV7-8 and TRBJ2-2, with a weak D call TRBD2 (5 bases). The CDR3 runs 11 residues. Germline-derived CDR1 and CDR2 are SGHVS and FQNEAQ. DNA of the CDR3: TGTGCCAGCACGAGGACCGGGAAGCTGTTTTTT. It specifies CASTRTGKLFF.

The chain uses TRBV20-1 and TRBJ2-3; TRBD1 might be the D (6 bases). The V and J ends lost 4 bases and 1 base respectively, with 15 bases between them. This CDR3 comprises 15 residues. In germline, CDR1 is DFQATT, CDR2 SNEGSKA (reference sequence). The DNA for the CDR3 is TGCAGTGCTATACTAGTACAGGGCGGCACAGATACGCAGTATTTT. Residues: CSAILVQGGTDTQYF.

About this clonotype itself: A read error may account for a junction end that differs from germline. The CDR3 DNA follows: TGCACCAGCGGACAGCTGAATGAAAAACTGTTTTTT. Translated: CTSGQLNEKLFF. This chain links TRBV10-2 with TRBJ1-4; a weak D match, TRBD1 (6 bases). This CDR3 is built from 12 residues. Germline values: CDR1 WSHSY, CDR2 SAAADI.

Points on this clonotype: The conserved closing phenylalanine or tryptophan is absent in this CDR3, likely reflecting a read error. The chain employs TRBV20-1 and TRBJ1-5, with D possibly being TRBD1 (6 bases). CDR3 size: 14 residues. Germline lookup yields CDR1 DFQATT and CDR2 SNEGSKA (reference sequence). CDR3: CSARTGTTNQPQHL. CDR3 DNA sequence: TGCAGTGCGAGAACAGGGACTACCAATCAACCCCAGCATCTT.

V gene TRBV11-2 combines with J gene TRBJ2-5; tentative D call: TRBD2 (5 bases). CDR1 and CDR2 (germline): SGHAT, FQNNGV. The CDR3 consists of 16 residues. The V end was cut by 5 bases, the J end by 5 bases, with 21 bases between. The CDR3 region has the DNA TGTGCCAGCAGCGAAGAACTAGGTGGTATCGGGGAGACCCAGTACTTC. It yields the protein CASSEELGGIGETQYF.

Only one count was recorded for this clonotype. A much larger clone lies a single base off, so this may be a read error. The rearrangement uses TRBV10-2 and TRBJ2-2; D might be TRBD1 or TRBD2, each matching 5 bases. This CDR3 has 15 residues. The germline gives CDR1 WSHSY, CDR2 SAAADI. Trimming took off 6 bases at V and 10 bases at J, with 21 bases between the two ends. The CDR3 protein is CASRGRGIMAEELFF. CDR3 DNA sequence: TGCGCCAGCAGGGGACGGGGAATAATGGCCGAGGAGCTGTTTTTT.

A word on this clonotype: A much larger clone sits a single nucleotide away, making a read error possible. The chain recombines TRBV29-1 with TRBJ2-3; TRBD1 agrees at 8 bases. The germline V gene has CDR1 SQVTM and CDR2 ANQGSEA. This CDR3 is 12 amino acids long. V shed 4 bases, J shed 11 bases, and the junction held 8 bases outside the gene matches. The CDR3 coding sequence is TGCAGCGTTGGGACAGGGTTGAATATGCAGTATTTT. Its translation: CSVGTGLNMQYF.

This clonotype was observed a handful of times. Since a much larger clone is just one base distant, this may be a read error. The rearrangement joins TRBV11-3 to TRBJ2-3; TRBD1 aligns across 7 bases. The CDR3 length is 14 residues. From germline, CDR1 is SGHNT and CDR2 YENEEA. DNA of the CDR3: TGTGCCAGCAGCGATCACAGGGGAACAGATATGCAGTATTTT. It encodes CASSDHRGTDMQYF.

Note on this clonotype: In this CDR3 the conserved last residue, phenylalanine or tryptophan, is missing, so a read error is likely. The chain recombines TRBV30 with TRBJ2-7; no definite D call. V was trimmed by 4 bases and J by 4 bases, leaving 8 bases between them. This CDR3 comprises 11 residues. Germline V gene lookup returns CDR1 GTSNPN and CDR2 SVGIG (reference sequence). CDR3 sequence (DNA): TGTGCCTGGATGTGGGGTTACGAGCAGTACCTC. Its protein is CAWMWGYEQYL.

The count of this clonotype is one. The J gene is TRBJ2-1, the V gene TRBV20-1, with a weak D call TRBD2 (6 bases). The CDR3 length is 15 residues. Between the trimmed V and J ends, which lost 2 bases and 2 bases, there was a span of 13 bases. CDR1 DFQATT and CDR2 SNEGSKA come from the germline V gene (reference sequence). CDR3 amino acids: CSARFSWGAYNEQFF. CDR3 DNA: TGCAGTGCTAGATTTAGCTGGGGGGCCTACAATGAGCAGTTCTTC.

With regard to this clonotype: Possible read error: a much larger clone is one base away. V is TRBV6-1 and J is TRBJ1-6; D is ambiguous. Trimming left V 4 bases short and J 10 bases short, with 5 bases between. Germline CDR1 reads MNHNS; CDR2 reads SASEGT. This CDR3 has 11 residues. Written as DNA, the CDR3 is TGTGCCAGCAGTGTATACTCACCCCTCCACTTT. Encoded protein: CASSVYSPLHF.

In the case of this clonotype: A read error may be the cause here, since a much bigger clone is one base away. The chain joins TRBV29-1 to TRBJ2-4, with TRBD1 matching over 8 bases. The CDR3 covers 13 residues. CDR1 is SQVTM and CDR2 is ANQGSEA in the germline V gene. With V trimmed by 8 bases and J by 3 bases, 6 bases remained unmatched. The CDR3 is CSLQDRVKNIQYF. The CDR3 bases are TGCAGCCTCCAGGACAGGGTCAAAAACATTCAGTACTTC.

As to this clonotype: This may be a read error, as it is one base from a much larger clone. The V gene is TRBV4-3, the J gene TRBJ2-1, with TRBD2 identical over 7 bases. CDR3 length: 15 residues. Germline V CDR1 and CDR2: LGHNA, YSLEER. This chain's CDR3 is CASSQESSGYYEQFF. CDR3 coding DNA: TGCGCCAGCAGCCAAGAATCTAGCGGCTACTATGAGCAGTTCTTC.

Notes on this clonotype: An end of the junction differs from the germline gene, which may be a read error. V is TRBV4-3 and J is TRBJ1-5; a weak D match, TRBD1 (5 bases). Germline CDR1 LGHNA, CDR2 YSLEER. The CDR3 consists of 13 residues. The CDR3 here is CASSQDYPGPRHF. The CDR3 DNA reads as TGCGCCAGCAGCCAAGATTACCCAGGGCCCCGGCATTTT.

As to this clonotype: An end of the junction does not agree with germline; a read error may underlie this. The V call is TRBV11-2, the J call TRBJ2-7; 11 nucleotides agree with TRBD1. Germline CDR1 and CDR2: SGHAT and FQNNGV. The CDR3 extends over 15 amino acids. The CDR3 region is CASNLCWTGGREQYF. The CDR3, as DNA: TGTGCCAGCAACTTATGCTGGACAGGGGGCCGGGAGCAGTACTTC.

The rearrangement uses TRBV6-5 and TRBJ1-6; D is undetermined. V was trimmed by 0 bases and J by 7 bases, leaving 16 bases between them. Germline loops: CDR1 MNHEY, CDR2 SVGAGI. This CDR3 comprises 17 residues. DNA for the CDR3: TGTGCCAGCAGTTACTCGGGGAAGGAGGCTGGGAATTCACCCCTCCACTTT. Its translation: CASSYSGKEAGNSPLHF.

Points on this clonotype: One end of the junction varies from germline; a read error may be responsible. The gene calls are TRBV11-3 and TRBJ2-3, with 8 bases matching TRBD2. CDR1 and CDR2 from the germline V gene are SGHNT and YENEEA. The CDR3 spans 15 residues. CDR3 DNA sequence: TGTGCCAGCAGCTTAGGAGCGGGAGACTCATATACGCACTATTTT. Residues: CASSLGAGDSYTHYF.

Turning to this clonotype: Because it lacks the conserved phenylalanine or tryptophan at the end, this CDR3 is likely a read error. J is TRBJ2-3 and V is TRBV11-3, with TRBD2 matching over 8 bases. Germline CDR1 reads SGHNT; CDR2 reads YENEEA. This CDR3 has 16 amino acids. Unmatched junction bases numbered 8, after V lost 4 bases and J lost 2 bases. CDR3 nucleotide sequence: TGTGCCAGCAGCTCCCGTCTAGCGGGCTACACAGATACGCAGTATTCT. This gives the protein CASSSRLAGYTDTQYS.

This clonotype was recorded many times. The chain employs TRBV29-1 and TRBJ1-4, with TRBD1 matching over 9 bases. CDR3 length: 11 amino acids. Trimming took 7 bases from V and 10 from J; bases not matched to a gene: 4. Germline V gene sequence: CDR1 SQVTM, CDR2 ANQGSEA. CDR3 region: CSAVTGGKLFF. CDR3 coding DNA: TGCAGCGCCGTGACAGGGGGAAAACTGTTTTTT.

As regards this clonotype: With a much larger clone just one base away, this may be a read error. The chain combines TRBV12-5 with TRBJ2-3; D remains unclear. The CDR3 is 16 residues long. CDR1 and CDR2 (germline): LGHNT, FRNRAP. The CDR3 DNA reads as TGTGATAGTGGTTTGGCCCTATCTGGGTTCACAGATACGCAGTATTTT. Protein product: CDSGLALSGFTDTQYF.

With respect to this clonotype: A read error may produce the germline difference seen at one junction end. Here the CDR3 reads CASSQDPSYGCTF. In DNA, the CDR3 is TGCGCCAGCAGCCAAGATCCATCTTATGGCTGCACCTTC. V gene TRBV4-3 combines with J gene TRBJ1-2; D is uncertain. The CDR3 spans 13 residues. Germline V gene sequence: CDR1 LGHNA, CDR2 YSLEER.

CDR3 bases: TGTGCCAGGAGCATAGCGGGAGCAACAGATACGCAGTATTTT. Its translation: CARSIAGATDTQYF. The chain joins TRBV12-3 or TRBV12-4 to TRBJ2-3; 9 bases are a match to TRBD2. Trimming cost V 9 bases and J 3 bases; bases outside gene matches: 7. This CDR3 is 14 amino acids long.

This clonotype was seen a handful of times. The chain joins TRBV20-1 to TRBJ2-5, with 7 bases that match TRBD2. The CDR3 is 16 amino acids. From germline, CDR1 is DFQATT and CDR2 SNEGSKA (reference sequence). Trimming at V came to 2 bases and at J to 2 bases, leaving 11 bases not matched to a gene. CDR3 sequence: CSARPLSSGGQETQYF. CDR3 DNA sequence: TGCAGTGCTAGACCGTTATCTAGCGGTGGACAAGAGACCCAGTACTTC.